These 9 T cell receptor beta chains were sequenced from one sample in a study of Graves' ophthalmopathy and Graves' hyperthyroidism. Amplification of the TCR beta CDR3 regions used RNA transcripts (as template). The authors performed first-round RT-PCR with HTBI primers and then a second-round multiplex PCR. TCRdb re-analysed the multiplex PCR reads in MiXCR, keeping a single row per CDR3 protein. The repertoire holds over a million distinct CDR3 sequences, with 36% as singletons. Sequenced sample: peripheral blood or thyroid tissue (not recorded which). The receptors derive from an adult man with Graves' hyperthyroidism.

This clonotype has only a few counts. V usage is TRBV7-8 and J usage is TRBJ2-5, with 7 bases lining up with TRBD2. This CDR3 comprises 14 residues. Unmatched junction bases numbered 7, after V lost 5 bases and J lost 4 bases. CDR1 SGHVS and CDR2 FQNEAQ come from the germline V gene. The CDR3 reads CASSRLAGAETQYF. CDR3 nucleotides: TGTGCCAGCAGCCGGCTCGCGGGAGCAGAGACCCAGTACTTC.

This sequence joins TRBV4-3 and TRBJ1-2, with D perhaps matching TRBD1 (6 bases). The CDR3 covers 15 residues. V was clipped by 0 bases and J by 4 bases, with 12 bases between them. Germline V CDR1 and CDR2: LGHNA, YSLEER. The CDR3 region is CASSQDSGVGYGYTF. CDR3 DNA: TGCGCCAGCAGCCAAGATTCAGGGGTGGGCTATGGCTACACCTTC.

The CDR3 nucleotides read TGTGCCAGCGGTGTCCGGGACAGGGTCATCGGCTACACCTTC. Translated: CASGVRDRVIGYTF. The rearrangement links TRBV12-3 or TRBV12-4 to TRBJ1-2, with 9 bases identical to TRBD1. The junction had 12 bases not matched to a gene; V was cut back by 8 bases and J by 8 bases. The CDR3 totals 14 residues.

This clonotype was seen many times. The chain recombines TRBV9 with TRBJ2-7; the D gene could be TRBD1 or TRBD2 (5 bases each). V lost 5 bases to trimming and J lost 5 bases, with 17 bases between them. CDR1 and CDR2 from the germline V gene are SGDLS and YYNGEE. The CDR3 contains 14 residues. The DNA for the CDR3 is TGTGCCAGCAGTCTAGCCGGGACCGCCGACGAGCAGTACTTC. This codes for CASSLAGTADEQYF. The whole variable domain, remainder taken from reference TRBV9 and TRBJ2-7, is DSGVTQTPKHLITATGQRVTLRCSPRSGDLSVYWYQQSLDQGLQFLIQYYNGEERAKGNILERFSAQQFPDLHSELNLSSLELGDSALYFCASSLAGTADEQYFGPGTRLTVT.

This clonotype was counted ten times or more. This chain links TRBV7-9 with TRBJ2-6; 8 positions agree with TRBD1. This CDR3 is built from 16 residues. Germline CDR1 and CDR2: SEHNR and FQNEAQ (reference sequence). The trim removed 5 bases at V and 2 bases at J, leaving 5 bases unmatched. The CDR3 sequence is CASSISDRAGANVLTF. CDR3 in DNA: TGTGCCAGCAGCATTTCGGACAGGGCTGGGGCCAACGTCCTGACTTTC. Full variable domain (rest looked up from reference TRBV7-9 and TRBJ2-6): DTGVSQNPRHKITKRGQNVTFRCDPISEHNRLYWYRQTLGQGPEFLTYFQNEAQLEKSRLLSDRFSAERPKGSFSTLEIQRTEQGDSAMYLCASSISDRAGANVLTFGAGSRLTVL.

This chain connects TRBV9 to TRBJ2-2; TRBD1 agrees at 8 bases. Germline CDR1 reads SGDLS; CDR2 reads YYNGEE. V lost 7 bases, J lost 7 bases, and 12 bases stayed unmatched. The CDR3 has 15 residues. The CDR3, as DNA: TGTGCCAGCGCCTCCGGCAGGGGGCTCATCGGGGAGCTGTTTTTT. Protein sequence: CASASGRGLIGELFF. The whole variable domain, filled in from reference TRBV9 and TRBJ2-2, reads DSGVTQTPKHLITATGQRVTLRCSPRSGDLSVYWYQQSLDQGLQFLIQYYNGEERAKGNILERFSAQQFPDLHSELNLSSLELGDSALYFCASASGRGLIGELFFGEGSRLTVL.

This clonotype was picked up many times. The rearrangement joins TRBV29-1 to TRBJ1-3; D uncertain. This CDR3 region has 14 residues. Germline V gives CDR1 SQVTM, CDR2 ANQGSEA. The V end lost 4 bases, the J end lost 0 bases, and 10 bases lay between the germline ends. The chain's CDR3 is CSVVGQHSGNTIYF. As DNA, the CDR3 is TGCAGCGTTGTAGGGCAGCACTCTGGAAACACCATATATTTT.

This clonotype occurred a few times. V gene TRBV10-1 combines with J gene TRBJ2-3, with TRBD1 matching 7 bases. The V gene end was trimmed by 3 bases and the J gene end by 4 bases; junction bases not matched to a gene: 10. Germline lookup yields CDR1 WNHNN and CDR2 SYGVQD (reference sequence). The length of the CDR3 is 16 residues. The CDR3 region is CASSDPNRGRADTQYF. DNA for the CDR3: TGCGCCAGCAGTGATCCGAACAGGGGTAGGGCAGATACGCAGTATTTT.

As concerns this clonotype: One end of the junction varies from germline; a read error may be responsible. CDR3 sequence: CASSQTGTSKETQYF. CDR3 nucleotides: TGCGCCAGCAGCCAAACCGGGACTAGCAAAGAGACCCAGTACTTC. The chain links TRBV7-2 to TRBJ2-5; the match to TRBD2 covers 9 bases. Looked up from germline, CDR1 is SGHTA and CDR2 is FQGNSA. The CDR3 has 15 amino acids. The variable domain in full, completed from reference TRBV7-2 and TRBJ2-5, reads GAGVSQSPSNKVTEKGKDVELRCDPISGHTALYWYRQSLGQGLEFLIYFQGNSAPDKSGLPSDRFSAERTGGSVSTLTIQRTQQEDSAVYLCASSQTGTSKETQYFGPGTRLLVL.